Described below is a single T cell receptor (beta chain) sequence and its context. The CDR3 is made up of 13 amino acids. The germline V and J ends were trimmed by 3 bases and 3 bases, with 9 bases remaining between them. Germline lookup yields CDR1 DFQATT and CDR2 SNEGSKA (reference sequence). A patient was excluded if there was uncontrolled infection, other autoimmune disease, pregnancy or lactation. A sample of blood taken at first hyperthyroidism diagnosis preceded any ophthalmopathy symptoms. The data belong to a study of T cells in Graves' hyperthyroidism and ophthalmopathy. It was RNA transcripts that yielded the amplified TCR beta CDR3 regions. HTBI primers were the set used in a first-round RT-PCR of the TCR CDR3. One entry per CDR3 protein results from TCRdb running MiXCR on the multiplex PCR reads. The sample gives some 600,000 distinct CDR3 sequences, roughly 13% of which show up once; more than 5% is in the top ten.

The V call is TRBV20-1, the J call TRBJ1-3; a weak D match, TRBD1 (5 bases). The specimen sequenced was blood. The sequence derives from a woman aged 25 to 39 with Graves' hyperthyroidism that later progressed to Graves' ophthalmopathy. The CDR3 DNA follows: TGCAGTGCTAGGGACACTCGTGGAAACACCATATATTTT. Its translation: CSARDTRGNTIYF.